The 10 T cell receptor beta chains in this list originate from one sample, sequenced in a study of blood T cell repertoires in COVID-19. Assay used: immunoSEQ multiplex PCR; TCRdb lists only in-frame clones, some missing. The sample yields approximately 76,000 clones, around 88% seen once. The sequenced material came from peripheral blood. These receptors originate from a man between 25 and 39 years old with acute or convalescent COVID-19.

The chain couples TRBV19 to TRBJ1-4, with 9 bases identical to TRBD1. The CDR3 has 12 residues. J gave up 4 bases and V 9 bases, and 0 bases lay outside the gene matches. CDR1 is LNHDA, CDR2 SQIVND, per germline (reference sequence). The CDR3 nucleotides read TGTGCCAGGGGACAGGGTAATGAAAAACTGTTTTTT. Translating gives CARGQGNEKLFF.

The chain links TRBV7-2 to TRBJ2-3; D gene unclear. V shed 4 bases and J shed 1 base, with 9 bases lying between them. This CDR3 spans 14 amino acids. Germline V gene data show CDR1 as SGHTA and CDR2 as FQGNSA. CDR3 sequence (DNA): TGTGCCAGCAGCTCCGACTGGGGCACAGATACGCAGTATTTT. Translation gives CASSSDWGTDTQYF.

The chain employs TRBV4-3 and TRBJ1-5; D is uncertain. Trimming removed 0 bases from V and 4 bases from J, with 7 bases in between. Germline CDR1 is LGHNA and CDR2 is YSLEER. CDR3 length equals 14 residues. This chain's CDR3 is CASSQESRNQPQHF. CDR3 in DNA: TGCGCCAGCAGCCAAGAGTCTAGGAATCAGCCCCAGCATTTT.

The chain links TRBV19 to TRBJ2-6; D is possibly TRBD2 (5 bases). Germline CDR1 reads LNHDA; CDR2 reads SQIVND (reference sequence). V was clipped by 4 bases and J by 0 bases, with 10 bases between them. The CDR3 is 16 amino acids. In DNA, the CDR3 is TGTGCCAGTAGTACGGGCGGGTACTCTGGGGCCAACGTCCTGACTTTC. This translates into CASSTGGYSGANVLTF.

The chain has TRBV6-5 and TRBJ2-7; the match to TRBD1 covers 10 bases. The CDR3 loop spans 14 amino acids. From germline, CDR1 is MNHEY and CDR2 SVGAGI. The V gene end was trimmed by 5 bases and the J gene end by 6 bases; junction bases not matched to a gene: 7. In DNA form, the CDR3 reads TGTGCCAGCAGTCCTCAGACAGGGGGCGGCGAGCAGTACTTC. This encodes CASSPQTGGGEQYF.

The chain links TRBV11-2 to TRBJ2-7; 9 bases match TRBD1. The J segment lost 5 bases and the V segment lost 4 bases, leaving 6 bases of the junction unmatched. Germline CDR1 SGHAT, CDR2 FQNNGV. The CDR3 covers 14 residues. The CDR3 coding sequence is TGTGCCAGCAGCTCCGGGACAGGGATCGACGAGCAGTACTTC. It translates to CASSSGTGIDEQYF.

The chain links TRBV19 to TRBJ2-5; 7 bases match TRBD1. This CDR3 has 14 residues. The J segment lost 4 bases and the V segment lost 6 bases, leaving 8 bases of the junction unmatched. Germline lookup yields CDR1 LNHDA and CDR2 SQIVND (reference sequence). The CDR3 protein is CASRGLGGGETQYF. The DNA of the CDR3 is TGTGCCAGTAGAGGCTTAGGGGGCGGAGAGACCCAGTACTTC.

The genes are TRBV28 and TRBJ2-7; no definite D call. CDR1 and CDR2 from the germline V gene are MDHEN and SYDVKM. Trimming cost V 6 bases and J 7 bases, with 13 bases left between them. The CDR3 totals 12 residues. DNA for the CDR3: TGTGCCAGCAGCCAAGATAGTTTAGAGCAGTACTTC. The encoded protein is CASSQDSLEQYF.

The chain combines TRBV6-1 with TRBJ2-7; possibly TRBD1 for D (6 bases). Germline values: CDR1 MNHNS, CDR2 SASEGT. Trimming removed 3 bases from V and 2 bases from J, with 17 bases in between. The CDR3 is 16 residues long. CDR3 amino acids: CASSDIQGIGPYEQYF. As DNA, the CDR3 is TGTGCCAGCAGTGACATTCAGGGGATTGGACCCTACGAGCAGTACTTC.

The genes are TRBV6-1 and TRBJ2-1, with D possibly matching TRBD1 (6 bases). The CDR3 covers 17 residues. Between the trimmed V and J ends, which lost 4 bases and 7 bases, there was a span of 23 bases. CDR1 MNHNS and CDR2 SASEGT come from the germline V gene. CDR3 region: CASSALRTVDNMNEQFF. The CDR3 DNA reads TGTGCCAGCAGTGCACTGCGGACAGTGGATAATATGAATGAGCAGTTCTTC.